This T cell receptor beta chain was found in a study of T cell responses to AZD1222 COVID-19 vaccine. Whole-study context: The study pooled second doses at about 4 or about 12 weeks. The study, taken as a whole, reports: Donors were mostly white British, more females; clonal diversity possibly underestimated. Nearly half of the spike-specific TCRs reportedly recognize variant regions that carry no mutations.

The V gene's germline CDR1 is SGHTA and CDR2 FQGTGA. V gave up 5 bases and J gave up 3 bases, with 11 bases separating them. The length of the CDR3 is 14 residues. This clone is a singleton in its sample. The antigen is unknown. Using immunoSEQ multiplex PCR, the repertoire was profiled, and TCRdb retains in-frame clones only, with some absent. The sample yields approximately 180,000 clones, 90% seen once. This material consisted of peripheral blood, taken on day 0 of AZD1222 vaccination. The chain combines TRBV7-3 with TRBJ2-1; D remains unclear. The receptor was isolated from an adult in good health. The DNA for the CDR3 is TGTGCCAGCAGCCCCTCTGCCGTCTACAATGAGCAGTTCTTC. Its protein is CASSPSAVYNEQFF.